The clone carrying this T cell receptor (beta chain) was seen more than once but under ten times. Its matching antigen is unknown. The data stem from a study of response to subunit inactivated influenza vaccine. Study-level points and caveats: Researchers suggested that each seasonal influenza vaccination recruits few new T cells.

TCRdb fed the RT-PCR reads into MiXCR, producing one record per CDR3 protein. The sample has about 610,000 distinct CDR3 sequences; approximately 14% are singletons. Specimen: PBMCs from blood, collected approximately 12 days after vaccination. The TCR sequence derives from a man in his fifties or sixties who received an inactivated influenza vaccine.

The CDR3 region is CASSFPSGGPPTDTQYF. CDR3 nucleotide sequence: TGTGCCAGCAGCTTCCCTAGCGGGGGACCTCCCACAGATACGCAGTATTTT. The chain has TRBV7-2 and TRBJ2-3, with 10 nucleotides matching TRBD2. The length of the CDR3 is 17 residues. V lost 3 bases to trimming and J lost 2 bases; unmatched junction nucleotides: 8. Per the germline V gene, CDR1 is SGHTA and CDR2 is FQGNSA.